The entry that follows covers one TCR beta chain sequence. This sample is part of a study of cytomegalovirus exposure and HLA in healthy donors. With V trimmed by 0 bases and J by 3 bases, 5 bases remained unmatched. Germline V gene sequence: CDR1 SGHTA, CDR2 FQGTGA. This CDR3 region has 17 residues. The PCR contained 60 Vbeta and 13 Jbeta primers. Measured with immunoSEQ multiplex PCR; TCRdb has only the in-frame clones, and not every one. The profile covers more than 150,000 clones, with more than 75% appearing a single time and 2% to 3% taken by the ten largest. The sample taken for sequencing was PBMCs. This receptor was obtained from a woman younger than 45 in good health and CMV-seropositive. The genes are TRBV7-3 and TRBJ2-2; the match to TRBD1 covers 9 bases. Here the CDR3 reads CASSLTRDRADTGELFF. The CDR3 DNA sequence: TGTGCCAGCAGCTTAACGAGGGACAGGGCCGACACCGGGGAGCTGTTTTTT.